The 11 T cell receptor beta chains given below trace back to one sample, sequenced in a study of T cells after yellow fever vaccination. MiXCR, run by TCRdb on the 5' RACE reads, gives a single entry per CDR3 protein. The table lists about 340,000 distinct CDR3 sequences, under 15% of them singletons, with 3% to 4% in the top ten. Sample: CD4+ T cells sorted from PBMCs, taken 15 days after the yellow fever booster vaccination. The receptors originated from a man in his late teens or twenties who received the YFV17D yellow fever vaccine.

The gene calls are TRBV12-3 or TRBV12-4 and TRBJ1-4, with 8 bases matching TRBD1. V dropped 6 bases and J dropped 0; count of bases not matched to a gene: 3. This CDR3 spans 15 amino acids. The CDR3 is CASSGQGATNEKLFF. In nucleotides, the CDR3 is TGTGCCAGCAGCGGACAGGGCGCAACTAATGAAAAACTGTTTTTT.

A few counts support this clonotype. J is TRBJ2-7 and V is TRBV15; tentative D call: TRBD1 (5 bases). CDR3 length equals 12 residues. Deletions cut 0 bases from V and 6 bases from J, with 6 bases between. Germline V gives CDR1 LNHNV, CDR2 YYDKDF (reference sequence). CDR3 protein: CATSRDRGEQYV. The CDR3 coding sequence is TGTGCCACCAGCAGAGATAGGGGCGAGCAGTACGTC.

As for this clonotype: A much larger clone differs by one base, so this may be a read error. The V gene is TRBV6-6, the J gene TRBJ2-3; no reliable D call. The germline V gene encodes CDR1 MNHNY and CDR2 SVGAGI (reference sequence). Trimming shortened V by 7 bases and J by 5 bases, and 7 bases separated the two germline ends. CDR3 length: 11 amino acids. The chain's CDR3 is CASTFGDTQYF. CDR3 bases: TGTGCCAGCACCTTCGGAGATACGCAGTATTTT.

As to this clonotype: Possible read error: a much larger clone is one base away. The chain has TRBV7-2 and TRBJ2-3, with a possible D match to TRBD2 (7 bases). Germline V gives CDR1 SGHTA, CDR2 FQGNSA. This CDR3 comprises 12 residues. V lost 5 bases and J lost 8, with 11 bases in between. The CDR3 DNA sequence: TGTGCCAGCAGCCGGGGGGCAGTTACGCAGTATTTT. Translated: CASSRGAVTQYF.

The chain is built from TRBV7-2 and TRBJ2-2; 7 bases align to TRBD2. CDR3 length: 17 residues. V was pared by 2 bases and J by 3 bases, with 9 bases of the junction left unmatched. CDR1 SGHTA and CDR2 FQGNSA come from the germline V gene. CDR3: CASSLRVGAGDTGELFF. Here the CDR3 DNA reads TGTGCCAGCAGCTTACGCGTCGGGGCGGGAGACACCGGGGAGCTGTTTTTT. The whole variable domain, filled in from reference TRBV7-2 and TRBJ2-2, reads GAGVSQSPSNKVTEKGKDVELRCDPISGHTALYWYRQSLGQGLEFLIYFQGNSAPDKSGLPSDRFSAERTGGSVSTLTIQRTQQEDSAVYLCASSLRVGAGDTGELFFGEGSRLTVL.

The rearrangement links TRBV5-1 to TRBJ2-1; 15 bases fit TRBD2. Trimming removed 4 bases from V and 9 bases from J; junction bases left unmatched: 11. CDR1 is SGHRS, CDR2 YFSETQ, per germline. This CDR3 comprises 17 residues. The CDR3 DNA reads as TGCGCCAGCAGCAGTGGACTAGCGGGGGGGCTTGGTGGTGAGCAGTTCTTC. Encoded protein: CASSSGLAGGLGGEQFF.

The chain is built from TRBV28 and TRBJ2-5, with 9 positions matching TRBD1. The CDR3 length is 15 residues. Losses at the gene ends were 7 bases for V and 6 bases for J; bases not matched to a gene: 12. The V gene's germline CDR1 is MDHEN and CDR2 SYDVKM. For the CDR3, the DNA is TGTGCCAGCACCCCGGGACAGGGCATTGTAAAGACCCAGTACTTC. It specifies CASTPGQGIVKTQYF.

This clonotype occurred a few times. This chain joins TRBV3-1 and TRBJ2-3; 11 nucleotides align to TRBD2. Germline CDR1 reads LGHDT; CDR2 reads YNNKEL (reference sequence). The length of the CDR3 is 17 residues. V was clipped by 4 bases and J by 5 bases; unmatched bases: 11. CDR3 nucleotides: TGTGCCAGCAGCCCCCGTGTAGTAGCGGGGGGGCGAGATACGCAGTATTTT. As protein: CASSPRVVAGGRDTQYF.

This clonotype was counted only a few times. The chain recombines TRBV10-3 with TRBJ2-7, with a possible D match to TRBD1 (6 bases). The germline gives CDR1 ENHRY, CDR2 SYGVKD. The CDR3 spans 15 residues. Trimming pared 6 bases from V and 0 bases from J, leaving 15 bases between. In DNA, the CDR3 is TGTGCCATCAGCATACAGGGAACCCGCTCCTACGAGCAGTACTTC. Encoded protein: CAISIQGTRSYEQYF.

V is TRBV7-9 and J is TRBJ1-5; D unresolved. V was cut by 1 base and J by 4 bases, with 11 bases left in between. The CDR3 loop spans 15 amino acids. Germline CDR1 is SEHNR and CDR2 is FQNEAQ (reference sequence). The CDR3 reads CASSLGRAENQPQHF. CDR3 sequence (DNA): TGTGCCAGCAGCTTAGGTCGGGCCGAGAATCAGCCCCAGCATTTT.

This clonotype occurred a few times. In DNA, the CDR3 is TGTGCCACCAAGGATCAGGGGATAAGGACTGAAGCTTTCTTT. Protein sequence: CATKDQGIRTEAFF. The rearrangement uses TRBV6-2 or TRBV6-3 and TRBJ1-1; TRBD1 might be the D (6 bases). Trimming cost V 10 bases and J 5 bases, with 20 bases left between them. The CDR3 loop spans 14 amino acids. The germline CDR1 and CDR2 sequences are MNHEY and SVGEGT.